This T cell receptor beta chain was captured by sequencing in a study of cytomegalovirus exposure and HLA in healthy donors. Study-level points and caveats: It was likely that a cluster of highly shared sequence variants was a sequencing artifact.

This CDR3 region has 17 residues. Trimming took 0 bases from V and 3 from J, leaving 14 bases between them. CDR1 is SEHNR and CDR2 is FQNEAQ in the germline V gene (reference sequence). In the PCR, 60 Vbeta and 13 Jbeta primers were used. TCRdb's copy holds only in-frame clones and misses some; the assay was immunoSEQ multiplex PCR. The table shows approximately 70,000 clones, with 80% to 90% occurring only once. In the case of this clone: Antigen unknown.

The sample was PBMCs. V and J are TRBV7-9 and TRBJ1-4, with a possible D match to TRBD1 (6 bases). The TCR was taken from a woman younger than 45 in good health and CMV-seronegative. The CDR3 DNA sequence: TGTGCCAGCAGCTTAGCGTACCACAGGGAGTCTAATGAAAAACTGTTTTTT. This translates into CASSLAYHRESNEKLFF.